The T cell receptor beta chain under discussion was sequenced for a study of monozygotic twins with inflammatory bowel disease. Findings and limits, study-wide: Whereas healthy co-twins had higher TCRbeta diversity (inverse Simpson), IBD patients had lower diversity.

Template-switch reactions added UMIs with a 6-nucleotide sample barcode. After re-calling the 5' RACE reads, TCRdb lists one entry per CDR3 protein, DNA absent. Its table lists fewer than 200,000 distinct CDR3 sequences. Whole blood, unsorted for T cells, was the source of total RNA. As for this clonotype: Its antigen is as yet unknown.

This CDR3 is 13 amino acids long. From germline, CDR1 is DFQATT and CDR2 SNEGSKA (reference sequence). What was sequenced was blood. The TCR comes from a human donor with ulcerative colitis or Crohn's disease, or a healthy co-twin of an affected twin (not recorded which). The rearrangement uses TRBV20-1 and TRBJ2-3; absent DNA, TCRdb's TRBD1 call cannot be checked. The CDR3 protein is CSHWTPGTDTQYF.